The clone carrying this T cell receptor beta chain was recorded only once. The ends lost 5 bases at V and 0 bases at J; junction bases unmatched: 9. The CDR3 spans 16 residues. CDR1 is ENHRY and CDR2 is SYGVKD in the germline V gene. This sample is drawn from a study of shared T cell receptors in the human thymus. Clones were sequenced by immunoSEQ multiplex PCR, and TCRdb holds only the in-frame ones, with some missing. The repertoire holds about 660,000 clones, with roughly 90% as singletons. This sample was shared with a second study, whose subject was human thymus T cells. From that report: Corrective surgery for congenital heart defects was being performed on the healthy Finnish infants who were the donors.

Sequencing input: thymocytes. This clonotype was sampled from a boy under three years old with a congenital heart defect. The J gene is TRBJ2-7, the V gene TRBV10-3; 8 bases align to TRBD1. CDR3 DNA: TGTGCCATCAGTAACGGGACAGGTTTGAGCTCCTACGAGCAGTACTTC. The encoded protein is CAISNGTGLSSYEQYF.